The clone carrying this T cell receptor (beta chain) was observed a few times. The data stem from a study of blood T cells in healthy people across ages. Combining a sample-barcoded 5' primer with a J-beta primer mix, a second PCR ran for roughly 6 to 12 cycles. TCRdb fed the 5' RACE reads into MiXCR, producing one record per CDR3 protein. The sample has hundreds of thousands of distinct CDR3 sequences; about 52% are singletons. The CDR3 is 14 residues long. V shed 3 bases, J shed 8 bases, and the junction held 3 bases outside the gene matches. CDR1 and CDR2 (germline): SGHRS, YFSETQ. The sequence was collected from a man aged 55 to 70 in good health. Material for sequencing was blood. This chain connects TRBV5-1 to TRBJ2-1; 12 bases are a match to TRBD1. The CDR3 DNA reads TGCGCCAGCAGCTCGGGACAGGGGGCTGATGAGCAGTTCTTC. It encodes CASSSGQGADEQFF.